This TCR beta chain was retrieved from a study of human T cells and chemical hapten exposure. TCRdb called the RACE reads again in MiXCR, with one record for every CDR3 protein. The data show a few hundred thousand distinct CDR3 sequences, around 7% seen once. The CDR3 consists of 15 residues. Regarding time point: pre-sensitization, week 0. The treatment is: therapeutic diphenylcyclopropenone sensitization with weekly scalp DPC. This clonotype has at least ten counts. This chain links TRBV21-1 with TRBJ2-5; the listed D gene, TRBD2, was not tested against the DNA. TRBV21-1 is deemed a pseudogene. The material was whole blood, obtained in connection with sensitization to the hapten diphenylcyclopropenone (DPC). The clonotype originates from a man between 18 and 29 years old with alopecia areata. Some clones in this sample may be carry-over from other donors' samples. The DNA of the CDR3 is TGTGCCAGCAGCAAAGGGGAGGGATCCAAAGAGACCCAGTACTTC. Encoded protein: CASSKGEGSKETQYF.